Each of the 16 T cell receptor beta chains below was sequenced from the same sample in a study of CD8 T cells in ankylosing spondylitis. TCRdb ran MiXCR on the 5' RACE reads and lists one entry per CDR3 protein. The sample comprises more than 200,000 distinct CDR3 sequences, under 30% of which are singletons, and 0.6% to 0.75% rests with the top ten. The sequenced sample consisted of blood, either unsorted or a sorted T cell fraction (not recorded which). The source is a male donor with ankylosing spondylitis or in good health (not recorded which).

The gene calls are TRBV5-1 and TRBJ2-6; D is possibly TRBD1 or TRBD2 (5 bases each). The germline V gene encodes CDR1 SGHRS and CDR2 YFSETQ. This CDR3 is 14 amino acids long. Deletions cut 5 bases from V and 4 bases from J, with 10 bases between. CDR3 in amino acids: CASREGTGANVLTF. The CDR3 DNA reads TGCGCCAGCAGGGAAGGGACCGGGGCCAACGTCCTGACTTTC.

This clonotype was counted many times. The gene calls are TRBV4-1 and TRBJ2-7; D is uncertain. The CDR3 contains 13 residues. Trimming removed 1 base from V and 1 base from J, with 5 bases in between. Germline CDR1 is MGHRA and CDR2 is YSYEKL. The CDR3: CASSQGPSYEQYF. The CDR3 DNA reads TGCGCCAGCAGCCAAGGCCCATCCTACGAGCAGTACTTC.

This clonotype was counted at least ten times. In nucleotides, the CDR3 is TGTGCCAGCAGTTCGGGGGGTGGGACCGCCGGGGAGCTGTTTTTT. Its translation: CASSSGGGTAGELFF. The rearrangement uses TRBV28 and TRBJ2-2; 7 nucleotides match TRBD2. Germline CDR1 is MDHEN and CDR2 is SYDVKM. This CDR3 is 15 amino acids long. V dropped 4 bases and J dropped 6; count of bases not matched to a gene: 8.

This clonotype was observed at least ten times. This sequence joins TRBV5-1 and TRBJ2-3; D may match TRBD1 or TRBD2 (5 bases each). V was shortened by 6 bases and J by 0 bases, with 11 bases between the two germline ends. Germline V lookup: CDR1 SGHRS, CDR2 YFSETQ. CDR3 length equals 14 residues. The CDR3 DNA sequence: TGCGCCAGCAAGGTTGGGGACAGCACAGATACGCAGTATTTT. Its translation: CASKVGDSTDTQYF.

This clonotype was picked up many times. This chain links TRBV6-1 with TRBJ1-5; D ambiguous. The CDR3 totals 14 residues. Germline V CDR1 and CDR2: MNHNS, SASEGT. With 6 bases removed from V and 4 bases from J, the gap between germline ends came to 13 bases. Here the CDR3 reads CASSRRGRNQPQHF. The CDR3, as DNA: TGTGCCAGCAGCCGACGAGGTAGGAATCAGCCCCAGCATTTT.

The V call is TRBV4-1, the J call TRBJ2-1, with TRBD2 matching 13 bases. Germline assignment: CDR1 MGHRA and CDR2 YSYEKL. V gave up 2 bases and J gave up 7 bases; unmatched junction bases: 2. The CDR3 contains 15 residues. The chain's CDR3 is CASSQMGLAGNEQFF. The CDR3 DNA is TGCGCCAGCAGCCAAATGGGACTAGCGGGAAATGAGCAGTTCTTC.

This clonotype was seen a few times. The V and J genes are TRBV10-2 and TRBJ2-1; possibly TRBD1 or TRBD2 for D (7 bases each). The V gene's germline CDR1 is WSHSY and CDR2 SAAADI. The CDR3 spans 13 residues. Trimming removed 8 bases at V and 6 bases at J, with 14 bases between. CDR3 nucleotides: TGCGCCAGCGACCAGGGGGGGATCAATGAGCAGTTCTTC. Translation: CASDQGGINEQFF.

This clonotype was detected ten times or more. CDR3 in amino acids: CSVRPLTVAFF. For the CDR3, the DNA is TGCAGCGTCCGCCCCTTGACAGTGGCTTTCTTT. The chain is built from TRBV29-1 and TRBJ1-1, with D perhaps TRBD1 (5 bases). The germline V gene encodes CDR1 SQVTM and CDR2 ANQGSEA. The V gene lost 6 bases and the J gene lost 11 bases, with 16 bases spanning the gap. There are 11 residues in the CDR3.

The CDR3 DNA reads TGTGCCAGCAGTTACCAAGCGGGGAGGGCAGATACGCAGTATTTT. As protein: CASSYQAGRADTQYF. The V and J genes are TRBV6-5 and TRBJ2-3; 7 nucleotides agree with TRBD2. V lost 2 bases to trimming and J lost 4 bases; unmatched junction nucleotides: 6. CDR3 length: 15 amino acids. Germline V gives CDR1 MNHEY, CDR2 SVGAGI.

This clonotype was counted ten times or more. This rearrangement joins TRBV6-5 to TRBJ1-2, with 12 positions matching TRBD1. CDR1 MNHEY and CDR2 SVGAGI come from the germline V gene. The V and J ends lost 2 bases and 7 bases, in that order; junction bases with no gene match: 5. The length of the CDR3 is 15 residues. CDR3 sequence (DNA): TGTGCCAGCAGTTACAGGGACAGGGGGCTCTCTGGCTACACCTTC. Its translation is CASSYRDRGLSGYTF.

This clonotype was detected many times. The chain recombines TRBV29-1 with TRBJ2-5; D is perhaps TRBD1 (6 bases). Germline V gene lookup returns CDR1 SQVTM and CDR2 ANQGSEA. The V and J ends lost 5 bases and 4 bases respectively, with 20 bases between them. The CDR3 loop spans 15 amino acids. The chain's CDR3 is CSVLGALGNGETQYF. CDR3 bases: TGCAGCGTTCTGGGGGCCCTCGGTAATGGAGAGACCCAGTACTTC.

This clonotype was found a few times. The V and J genes are TRBV20-1 and TRBJ1-2; D not certain. Germline-derived CDR1 and CDR2 are DFQATT and SNEGSKA (reference sequence). Trimming cost V 5 bases and J 8 bases, with 18 bases left between them. The length of the CDR3 is 13 residues. As DNA, the CDR3 is TGCAGTGCTCCTCGGACGGCGGATTGGGGCTACACCTTC. Protein product: CSAPRTADWGYTF.

This chain joins TRBV3-1 and TRBJ2-7, with D perhaps matching TRBD1 (5 bases). Deletions cut 5 bases from V and 3 bases from J, with 11 bases between. Per germline, CDR1 LGHDT and CDR2 YNNKEL (reference sequence). This CDR3 contains 13 residues. CDR3 in amino acids: CASSYAGIYEQYF. As DNA, the CDR3 is TGTGCCAGCAGCTACGCAGGGATCTACGAGCAGTACTTC.

V gene TRBV7-9 combines with J gene TRBJ2-2, with D tentatively TRBD2 (5 bases). V lost 6 bases and J 9 bases, leaving 17 bases between the germline ends. The length of the CDR3 is 14 residues. From germline, CDR1 is SEHNR and CDR2 FQNEAQ (reference sequence). The chain's CDR3 is CASSPDSRGRELFF. The CDR3 nucleotides are TGTGCCAGCAGTCCCGACTCCCGAGGGAGGGAGCTGTTTTTT.

The chain recombines TRBV12-3 or TRBV12-4 with TRBJ2-1; TRBD1 agrees at 9 bases. V was pared by 4 bases and J by 5 bases, with 3 bases of the junction left unmatched. The CDR3 sequence is 14 residues long. CDR3 protein: CASSSNRGHNEQFF. CDR3 bases: TGTGCCAGCAGTTCAAACAGGGGGCACAATGAGCAGTTCTTC.

This clonotype was picked up many times. This chain's CDR3 is CASSRLYEQYF. The CDR3 nucleotides read TGTGCCAGCAGCCGTCTCTACGAGCAGTACTTC. The V call is TRBV28, the J call TRBJ2-7; D not certain. Deletions cut 6 bases from V and 3 bases from J, with 6 bases between. In germline, CDR1 is MDHEN, CDR2 SYDVKM. The CDR3 contains 11 residues.